These 15 T cell receptor beta chains originate from one sample sequenced in a study of T-cell reconstitution after alpha-beta-depleted transplantation in children (dated by TCRdb to the mid-2010s). Per the publication, the treatment or condition label means: allogeneic hematopoietic cell transplantation with graft depleted of TCRalphabeta T cells and CD19 B cells. Libraries were made using PCR. The reads were generated on an Illumina HiSeq 2500. TCR library preparation used molecular barcoding, with unique molecular identifiers applied to normalize quantification of the TCRbeta repertoire. TCRdb reran the public reads through fastp at Q25 and MiXCR, keeping productive beta chains. Rows are combined by CDR3 protein, so each entry shows the most common genes and DNA. Across this sample there are hundreds of thousands of distinct CDR3 sequences, with under 20% seen only once. The ten most abundant clones make up about 41% of the sample.

The starting material was PBMCs, mostly from graft donor cells, obtained 360 days after TCRalphabeta/CD19-depleted stem cell transplant. The receptors stem from a male patient between 2 and 15 years old who had a stem cell transplant for acute lymphoblastic leukemia, so the T cells may come from the graft donor.

This clonotype has more than one count but fewer than ten. The chain combines TRBV29-1 with TRBJ2-1, with no clear D. CDR1 is SQVTM, CDR2 ANQGSEA, per germline. Trimming pared 1 base from V and 7 bases from J, leaving 17 bases between. The CDR3 is made up of 15 amino acids. The CDR3 loop reads CSVEVQGIKENEQFF. DNA of the CDR3: TGCAGCGTTGAAGTTCAAGGGATTAAGGAAAATGAGCAGTTCTTC.

This clonotype turned up a few times. The V and J genes are TRBV5-1 and TRBJ1-1; D remains unclear. V lost 9 bases and J lost 12, with 9 bases in between. The CDR3 runs 8 residues. Germline CDR1 is SGHRS and CDR2 is YFSETQ. CDR3 sequence (DNA): TGCGCCACCTGGTGGACTTTCTTT. Translation: CATWWTFF. The full variable domain, rest sourced from reference TRBV5-1 and TRBJ1-1, is KAGVTQTPRYLIKTRGQQVTLSCSPISGHRSVSWYQQTPGQGLQFLFEYFSETQRNKGNFPGRFSGRQFSNSRSEMNVSTLELGDSALYLCATWWTFFGQGTRLTVV.

This clonotype showed up just a few times. The V gene is TRBV2, the J gene TRBJ1-2, with TRBD1 matching 8 bases. V was clipped by 6 bases and J by 8 bases; unmatched bases: 11. The CDR3 loop spans 14 amino acids. Germline V gives CDR1 SNHLY, CDR2 FYNNEI. CDR3 coding DNA: TGTGCCAGCAGAGTATGGGGACAGGTGGAGGGCTACACCTTC. Its translation is CASRVWGQVEGYTF.

This clonotype was counted between two and nine times. The chain employs TRBV12-3 or TRBV12-4 and TRBJ1-1; D is possibly TRBD1 (6 bases). The CDR3 length is 15 residues. V was shortened by 6 bases and J by 2 bases, with 16 bases between the two germline ends. CDR3 sequence reads: CASRGTGTPNTEAFF. CDR3 in DNA: TGTGCCAGCAGGGGGACCGGGACACCAAACACTGAAGCTTTCTTT.

This clonotype has ten or more counts. The V and J genes are TRBV7-8 and TRBJ2-7; 11 nucleotides match TRBD2. Trimming cost V 5 bases and J 5 bases; bases outside gene matches: 11. Germline V gives CDR1 SGHVS, CDR2 FQNEAQ. This CDR3 contains 16 residues. The CDR3 here is CASSPGPSGRWDEQYF. The CDR3 nucleotides are TGTGCCAGCAGCCCCGGGCCTAGCGGGAGGTGGGACGAGCAGTACTTC.

This clonotype has just a few counts. This chain joins TRBV18 and TRBJ2-5; 11 bases agree with TRBD2. The ends lost 0 bases at V and 5 bases at J; junction bases unmatched: 5. This CDR3 has 16 residues. The germline gives CDR1 KGHSH, CDR2 LQKENI. In DNA form, the CDR3 reads TGTGCCAGCTCACCACCGACTAGCGGGGTCGGTGAGACCCAGTACTTC. This encodes CASSPPTSGVGETQYF.

This chain uses TRBV5-1 with TRBJ2-7; 9 nucleotides align to TRBD1. The CDR3 is 13 amino acids. Per the germline V gene, CDR1 is SGHRS and CDR2 is YFSETQ. V lost 5 bases and J lost 3; bases outside the gene matches: 3. DNA for the CDR3: TGCGCCAGCAGAGCGACAGGGGGCTACGAGCAGTACTTC. Translation: CASRATGGYEQYF.

This clonotype occurred a few times. Here the CDR3 DNA reads TGTGCCAGCAGTTTAGAGCTTACCTCTGGGGCCAACGTCCTGACTTTC. Its translation: CASSLELTSGANVLTF. V usage is TRBV28 and J usage is TRBJ2-6, with no clear D. The CDR3 length is 16 residues. Trimming pared 2 bases from V and 0 bases from J, leaving 8 bases between. CDR1 is MDHEN, CDR2 SYDVKM, per germline. The complete variable domain, with remaining parts taken from reference TRBV28 and TRBJ2-6, reads DVKVTQSSRYLVKRTGEKVFLECVQDMDHENMFWYRQDPGLGLRLIYFSYDVKMKEKGDIPEGYSVSREKKERFSLILESASTNQTSMYLCASSLELTSGANVLTFGAGSRLTVL.

The chain employs TRBV11-1 and TRBJ2-3; D remains unclear. V shed 1 base and J shed 4 bases, with 24 bases lying between them. CDR3 length equals 19 residues. Germline V gives CDR1 SGHAT, CDR2 FQDESV (reference sequence). The CDR3 bases are TGTGCCAGCAGCTTAGGATGGTGGCGGCGGAAGACCCGCGCAGATACGCAGTATTTT. Encoded protein: CASSLGWWRRKTRADTQYF.

This clonotype turned up a few times. CDR3 in DNA: TGTGCCAGCAGTTCCCGCGGAGCGGGAGGGGTGAGAGAGACCCAGTACTTC. Translated, it gives CASSSRGAGGVRETQYF. V and J are TRBV12-3 or TRBV12-4 and TRBJ2-5; 10 bases agree with TRBD2. V was clipped by 4 bases and J by 4 bases; unmatched bases: 12. The CDR3 extends over 17 amino acids.

The chain links TRBV6-2 or TRBV6-3 to TRBJ2-1; a weak D match, TRBD1 (6 bases). The V gene's germline CDR1 is MNHEY and CDR2 SVGEGT. V gave up 4 bases and J gave up 3 bases, with 10 bases separating them. The CDR3 sequence is 14 residues long. The CDR3 DNA is TGTGCCAGCAGTTCCCAGGGGCGCTACAATGAGCAGTTCTTC. Protein product: CASSSQGRYNEQFF.

This clonotype was counted only a few times. CDR3 sequence (DNA): TGCGCCAGCAGCCCACGACTGGCGGGAGGCCAATACAATGAGCAGTTCTTC. Its protein product is CASSPRLAGGQYNEQFF. The rearrangement uses TRBV4-3 and TRBJ2-1, with 8 nucleotides matching TRBD2. The CDR3 is 17 amino acids. CDR1 is LGHNA, CDR2 YSLEER, per germline. V lost 4 bases and J lost 4; bases outside the gene matches: 12.

The V call is TRBV7-2, the J call TRBJ2-1; TRBD2 matches 9 bases. Germline V lookup: CDR1 SGHTA, CDR2 FQGNSA. The CDR3 is 22 residues long. Trimming took 2 bases from V and 0 from J; bases not matched to a gene: 20. CDR3 region: CASSLLRQHRLADRSSYNEQFF. CDR3 in DNA: TGTGCCAGCAGCTTATTGCGGCAGCACAGACTAGCGGACCGAAGCTCCTACAATGAGCAGTTCTTC.

This clonotype was detected only a few times. The chain recombines TRBV5-1 with TRBJ2-2, with 9 bases matching TRBD2. The germline V gene encodes CDR1 SGHRS and CDR2 YFSETQ. The CDR3 contains 17 residues. The V gene end was trimmed by 4 bases and the J gene end by 5 bases; junction bases not matched to a gene: 12. The CDR3 region is CASSPGVLAGHTGELFF. DNA of the CDR3: TGCGCCAGCAGCCCTGGGGTGCTAGCGGGACATACCGGGGAGCTGTTTTTT.

This clonotype has only a few counts. The V and J genes are TRBV5-1 and TRBJ1-1; D gene unclear. The CDR3 extends over 13 amino acids. Trimming removed 9 bases from V and 1 base from J, with 13 bases in between. Germline V gives CDR1 SGHRS, CDR2 YFSETQ. CDR3 coding DNA: TGCGCCACCAACGGAGGTGGGAACACTGAAGCTTTCTTT. Residues: CATNGGGNTEAFF.